What follows are 4 T cell receptor beta chains derived from one specimen sequenced in a study of T cells in Graves' hyperthyroidism and ophthalmopathy. There were TCR beta CDR3 regions amplified from RNA transcripts. Primed by the HTBI set, a first-round RT-PCR was run on the TCR CDR3. TCRdb used MiXCR to reprocess the multiplex PCR reads, holding one entry per CDR3 protein. The sample records a few hundred thousand distinct CDR3 sequences, around 14% being singletons. Sequencing used blood. These receptors were taken from a woman in her 30s with Graves' hyperthyroidism.

This clonotype came up a few times. The rearrangement links TRBV7-6 to TRBJ2-7, with D possibly being TRBD2 (5 bases). Trimming pared 5 bases from V and 7 bases from J, leaving 21 bases between. This CDR3 has 15 residues. Germline V gene sequence: CDR1 SGHVS, CDR2 FNYEAQ. This CDR3 reads CASSPRTYRKEEQYF. The CDR3 DNA reads TGTGCCAGCAGCCCTAGGACTTACCGCAAAGAAGAGCAGTACTTC.

This clonotype was seen repeatedly, ten times or more. This sequence joins TRBV6-2 or TRBV6-3 and TRBJ2-5, with TRBD1 as a possible D gene (6 bases). V lost 6 bases and J lost 5, with 16 bases in between. The CDR3 is 14 amino acids. Looked up from germline, CDR1 is MNHEY and CDR2 is SVGEGT. The CDR3 DNA is TGTGCCAGCAGGTCCACAGGGCTGGGGGAGACCCAGTACTTC. Its translation: CASRSTGLGETQYF.

This clonotype was picked up a small number of times. The chain joins TRBV6-1 to TRBJ1-5, with 10 bases aligning to TRBD1. Germline assignment: CDR1 MNHNS and CDR2 SASEGT. This CDR3 has 14 residues. Trimming at V came to 6 bases and at J to 6 bases, leaving 5 bases not matched to a gene. As DNA, the CDR3 is TGTGCCAGCAGCTGGGACAGGGGAGGTCAGCCCCAGCATTTT. It is translated as CASSWDRGGQPQHF.

The chain is built from TRBV20-1 and TRBJ2-1; D call uncertain. Germline assignment: CDR1 DFQATT and CDR2 SNEGSKA (reference sequence). The CDR3 is 17 amino acids. The V and J ends lost 2 bases and 6 bases respectively, with 23 bases between them. The chain's CDR3 is CSARLRPKPPLVNEQFF. CDR3 coding DNA: TGCAGTGCTAGATTGCGACCTAAACCCCCCCTCGTCAATGAGCAGTTCTTC.